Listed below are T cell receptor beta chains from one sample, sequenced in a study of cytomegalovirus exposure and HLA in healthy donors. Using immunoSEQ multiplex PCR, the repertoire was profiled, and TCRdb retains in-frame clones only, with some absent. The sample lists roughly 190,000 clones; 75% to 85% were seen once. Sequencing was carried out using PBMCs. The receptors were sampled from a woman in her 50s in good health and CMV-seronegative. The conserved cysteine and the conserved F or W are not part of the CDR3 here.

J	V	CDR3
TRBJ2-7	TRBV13	ASSFGGVPYEQY
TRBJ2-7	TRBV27	ASSRDRVTEQY
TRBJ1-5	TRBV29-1	SVREGANQPQH
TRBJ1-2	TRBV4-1	ASSQEGAGNYGYT
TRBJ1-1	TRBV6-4	ASSDSSGGNTEAF
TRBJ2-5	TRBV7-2	ASSLAEGTQY
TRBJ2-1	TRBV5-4	ASSLSPGGEQF
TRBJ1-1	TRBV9	ASSSTGGKDTEAF
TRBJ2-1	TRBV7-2	ASSLQGVSYNEQF
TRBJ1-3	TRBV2	ASSEVGKGNTIY
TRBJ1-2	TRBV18	ASSRQGLNYGYT
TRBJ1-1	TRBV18	ASSPGTAEAF
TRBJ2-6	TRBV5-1	ASNKGDSSGANVLT
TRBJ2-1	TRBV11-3	ASSLGRLAGGYNEQF
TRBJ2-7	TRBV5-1	ASSFSGGPYGQY
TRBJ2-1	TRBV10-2	ASSDSARGLEQF
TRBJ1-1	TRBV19	ASSTRTGLNTEAF
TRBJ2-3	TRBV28	ASSFPSGASTDTQY
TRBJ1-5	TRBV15	ATTNRDRGLGNQPQH
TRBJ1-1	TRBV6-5	ASTSGRMNTEAF
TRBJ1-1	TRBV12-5	ASGKRQNTEAF
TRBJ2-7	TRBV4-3	ASSQYHVATGGLPEQY
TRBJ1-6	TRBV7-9	ASSLRDSYNSPLH
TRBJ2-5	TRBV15	ATSRAQKETQY
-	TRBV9	ASSPRPRDRGPYEQY
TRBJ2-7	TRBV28	ASSLTGQGASEQY
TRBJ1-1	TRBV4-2	ASSQDLGQMNTEAF
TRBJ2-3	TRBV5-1	ASSLVTSGISDTQY
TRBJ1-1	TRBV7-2	ASRPTPGWGTRTEAF
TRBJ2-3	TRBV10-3	AISESTRTDTQY
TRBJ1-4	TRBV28	ASSPPDRVGEKLF
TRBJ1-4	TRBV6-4	ASSRGTGFNEKLF
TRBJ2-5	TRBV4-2	ASSLDRVVETQY
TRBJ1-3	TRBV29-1	SAANPRTGPSGNTIY
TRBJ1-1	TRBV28	ASRTGGGLTEAF
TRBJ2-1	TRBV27	ASGQLLAATRVNNEQF
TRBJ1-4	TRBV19	ASSNSQEEKLF
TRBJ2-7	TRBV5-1	ASSYLPGTGAAYEQY
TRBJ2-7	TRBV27	ASSRRSGTGPHEQY
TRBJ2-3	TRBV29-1	SVEVRLAGDTQY
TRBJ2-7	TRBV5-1	ASSAGQGVIRSEQY
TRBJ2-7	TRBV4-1	ASSQDTSGPIYEQY
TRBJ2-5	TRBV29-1	SVVVRGAQETQY
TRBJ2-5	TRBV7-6	ASSLPSTQETQY
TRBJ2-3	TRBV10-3	AISELAGTQY
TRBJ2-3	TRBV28	ASTPAGRSTTDTQY
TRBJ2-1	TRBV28	ASSGSGQGMNEQF
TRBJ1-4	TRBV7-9	ASSLDRDSNEKLF
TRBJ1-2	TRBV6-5	ASRGRDRDIYGYT